This T cell receptor beta chain was recorded in a study of blood T cell repertoires in COVID-19. For the study at large: In each case, the material was cDNA or gDNA derived from T cells, B-cell-depleted T cells, or PBMCs.

The CDR3 runs 15 residues. With 3 bases clipped from V and 4 bases from J, the junction kept 8 bases outside the gene matches. Germline V CDR1 and CDR2: SGHRS, YFSETQ. Sequencing used immunoSEQ multiplex PCR; TCRdb keeps in-frame clones, though not all of them. This table has around 120,000 clones, about nine tenths appearing once. This clonotype originated in a human donor with active COVID-19. The donor label of this sample is uncertain. This chain joins TRBV5-1 and TRBJ2-7, with 9 bases aligning to TRBD1. The sequencing sample was made of peripheral blood. CDR3 region: CASSSLTGGLYEQYF. Written as DNA, the CDR3 is TGCGCCAGCAGCTCGCTGACAGGGGGATTATACGAGCAGTACTTC.